The 30 T cell receptor beta chains below were found in one sample sequenced in a study of T cells expressing NK-cell markers. TCRdb reprocessed the 5' RACE reads; each CDR3 protein has one entry and no DNA is given. Recorded here are about 430,000 distinct CDR3 sequences; the top ten clones represent more than 1.4%. The specimen was blood T cells: a sorted CD56 or NKG2C T cell subset, CD4+ or CD8+ T cells, or bulk PBMC T cells (not recorded which). These receptors were obtained from a woman aged 45-65 years in good health.

The rearrangement joins TRBV5-5 to TRBJ1-5. This CDR3 region has 14 residues. The V gene's germline CDR1 is SGHKS and CDR2 YYEKEE (reference sequence). This CDR3 reads CASSRGPFNQPQHF. Filled out from reference TRBV5-5 and TRBJ1-5, the complete variable domain reads DAGVTQSPTHLIKTRGQQVTLRCSPISGHKSVSWYQQVLGQGPQFIFQYYEKEERGRGNFPDRFSARQFPNYSSELNVNALLLGDSALYLCASSRGPFNQPQHFGDGTRLSIL.

This chain links TRBV10-2 with TRBJ2-7; TCRdb's D call, TRBD1, is unchecked because there is no DNA. CDR3 length: 12 amino acids. In germline, CDR1 is WSHSY, CDR2 SAAADI. This chain's CDR3 is CASSLGGREQYF.

The J gene is TRBJ2-1, the V gene TRBV4-1; without DNA, the TCRdb call of TRBD1 cannot be checked. This CDR3 contains 16 residues. The V gene's germline CDR1 is MGHRA and CDR2 YSYEKL. The CDR3 is CASSQPRGTAWPEQFF.

The chain couples TRBV7-9 to TRBJ2-1; lacking DNA, the TRBD2 call made by TCRdb goes unchecked. The germline CDR1 and CDR2 sequences are SEHNR and FQNEAQ (reference sequence). The CDR3 runs 11 residues. Here the CDR3 reads CASSLTSGQFF.

The V and J genes are TRBV6-6 and TRBJ2-7; the D call of TRBD2 rests on TCRdb alone, since no DNA is present to check it. Per germline, CDR1 MNHNY and CDR2 SVGAGI (reference sequence). This CDR3 has 19 residues. The CDR3 spells CASSQLLAGGGGGSYEQYF.

V gene TRBV11-2 combines with J gene TRBJ2-7; there is no DNA to check the TCRdb D call of TRBD2. This CDR3 has 13 amino acids. Germline V gives CDR1 SGHAT, CDR2 FQNNGV. CDR3 in amino acids: CASRFPGGNEQYF. Full variable domain (rest looked up from reference TRBV11-2 and TRBJ2-7): EAGVAQSPRYKIIEKRQSVAFWCNPISGHATLYWYQQILGQGPKLLIQFQNNGVVDDSQLPKDRFSAERLKGVDSTLKIQPAKLEDSAVYLCASRFPGGNEQYFGPGTRLTVT.

This sequence joins TRBV5-1 and TRBJ1-2. Germline V CDR1 and CDR2: SGHRS, YFSETQ. The CDR3 has 12 residues. CDR3 sequence reads: CASSLTEAGYTF.

The chain has TRBV6-5 and TRBJ1-2; as DNA is missing, the TRBD1 call by TCRdb cannot be tested. CDR1 is MNHEY and CDR2 is SVGAGI in the germline V gene. The CDR3 loop spans 13 amino acids. The CDR3 loop reads CASSYLDSMGYTF.

This chain joins TRBV6-1 and TRBJ1-1; TCRdb's D call of TRBD1 is untestable without DNA. The CDR3 totals 14 residues. Germline loops: CDR1 MNHNS, CDR2 SASEGT. CDR3 region: CASRGVGGNTEAFF.

The J gene is TRBJ2-1, the V gene TRBV12-3 or TRBV12-4. This CDR3 is 11 amino acids long. The CDR3 reads CASSWVNEQFF.

V gene TRBV29-1 combines with J gene TRBJ1-1. CDR3 length: 14 amino acids. Germline CDR1 SQVTM, CDR2 ANQGSEA. The chain's CDR3 is CSVGSRDPNTEAFF.

This chain links TRBV6-2 or TRBV6-3 with TRBJ2-2; there is no DNA to check the TCRdb D call of TRBD2. CDR1 MNHEY and CDR2 SVGEGT come from the germline V gene. The CDR3 consists of 15 residues. CDR3 sequence: CASSYWRENTGELFF.

The chain has TRBV3-1 and TRBJ2-2; without DNA, the TCRdb call of TRBD2 cannot be checked. The CDR3 runs 15 residues. Germline CDR1 is LGHDT and CDR2 is YNNKEL (reference sequence). The CDR3 reads CASLIAGPQGGELFF.

The CDR3 sequence is CASSRLVAGDTQYF. The chain is built from TRBV5-1 and TRBJ2-3; TCRdb picks TRBD2, but there is no DNA to check that call. In germline, CDR1 is SGHRS, CDR2 YFSETQ. This CDR3 spans 14 amino acids. The variable domain in full, with the rest retrieved from reference TRBV5-1 and TRBJ2-3, is KAGVTQTPRYLIKTRGQQVTLSCSPISGHRSVSWYQQTPGQGLQFLFEYFSETQRNKGNFPGRFSGRQFSNSRSEMNVSTLELGDSALYLCASSRLVAGDTQYFGPGTRLTVL.

The J gene is TRBJ2-5, the V gene TRBV7-6; TCRdb gives TRBD2 as the D gene, but with no DNA this cannot be confirmed. Looked up from germline, CDR1 is SGHVS and CDR2 is FNYEAQ. This CDR3 region has 16 residues. The CDR3 here is CASSFTLAGAQETQYF.

This chain uses TRBV6-6 with TRBJ1-2; TCRdb outputs TRBD1, but without DNA this stays unchecked. Germline V gives CDR1 MNHNY, CDR2 SVGAGI (reference sequence). CDR3 length equals 15 residues. This CDR3 is CASSYSSQGASGYTF.

The V gene is TRBV6-2 or TRBV6-3, the J gene TRBJ2-7. The germline CDR1 and CDR2 sequences are MNHEY and SVGEGT. The CDR3 runs 12 residues. This chain's CDR3 is CASSNGVHEQYF.

The chain is built from TRBV14 and TRBJ2-3. CDR3 length equals 13 residues. CDR1 is SGHDN, CDR2 FVKESK, per germline. CDR3 loop: CASKSRSTDTQYF.

V and J are TRBV18 and TRBJ1-4. Germline CDR1 is KGHSH and CDR2 is LQKENI. The CDR3 consists of 13 residues. CDR3 loop: CASSPTRGEKLFF.

The gene calls are TRBV2 and TRBJ1-2. This CDR3 is 14 amino acids long. Looked up from germline, CDR1 is SNHLY and CDR2 is FYNNEI. The CDR3 reads CASSEVWVNYGYTF.

The rearrangement uses TRBV5-5 and TRBJ2-3; the TCRdb D gene call, TRBD1, has no DNA to confirm it. The CDR3 totals 15 residues. The germline V gene encodes CDR1 SGHKS and CDR2 YYEKEE (reference sequence). CDR3: CASSLRGDVDDTQYF.

This chain connects TRBV6-5 to TRBJ1-4. The CDR3 consists of 14 residues. The germline CDR1 and CDR2 sequences are MNHEY and SVGAGI. CDR3 in amino acids: CASSYRRFNEKLFF.

The chain recombines TRBV19 with TRBJ2-5; the D gene TCRdb calls, TRBD2, cannot be checked with no DNA. CDR1 LNHDA and CDR2 SQIVND come from the germline V gene (reference sequence). There are 17 residues in the CDR3. CDR3 loop: CASSMLGLAGAGETQYF.

The chain joins TRBV14 to TRBJ2-1; TCRdb returns TRBD1, unconfirmable since there is no DNA. The CDR3 extends over 16 amino acids. Germline-derived CDR1 and CDR2 are SGHDN and FVKESK. CDR3 in amino acids: CASSHYRDRDDNEQFF. Variable domain in full (rest from reference TRBV14 and TRBJ2-1): EAGVTQFPSHSVIEKGQTVTLRCDPISGHDNLYWYRRVMGKEIKFLLHFVKESKQDESGMPNNRFLAERTGGTYSTLKVQPAELEDSGVYFCASSHYRDRDDNEQFFGPGTRLTVL.

The chain recombines TRBV6-5 with TRBJ2-2; the TCRdb call, TRBD1, lacks DNA for checking. Germline V gene sequence: CDR1 MNHEY, CDR2 SVGAGI. The CDR3 sequence is 14 residues long. This chain's CDR3 is CASTRPGGSGELFF.

This chain connects TRBV20-1 to TRBJ2-1; TCRdb indicates TRBD2, and absent DNA this call remains unverified. The CDR3 contains 14 residues. Germline values: CDR1 DFQATT, CDR2 SNEGSKA (reference sequence). The CDR3 protein is CSSSGRTRWNEQFF.

This chain links TRBV5-1 with TRBJ1-5. Germline CDR1 is SGHRS and CDR2 is YFSETQ. This CDR3 has 13 amino acids. The CDR3 here is CASSPGGVEPQHF.

The V and J genes are TRBV7-2 and TRBJ1-1. CDR1 SGHTA and CDR2 FQGNSA come from the germline V gene. The CDR3 is made up of 15 amino acids. The CDR3 is CASSSSKVPNTEAFF.

The rearrangement joins TRBV11-3 to TRBJ1-4; TCRdb gives TRBD1 as the D gene, but with no DNA this cannot be confirmed. The CDR3 loop spans 13 amino acids. From germline, CDR1 is SGHNT and CDR2 YENEEA. CDR3 amino acids: CASSGRDPEKLFF.

The chain employs TRBV5-1 and TRBJ1-4; TCRdb lists TRBD1, though no DNA is available to test this call. The V gene's germline CDR1 is SGHRS and CDR2 YFSETQ. This CDR3 contains 14 residues. The CDR3 loop reads CASGTGTDAGKLFF. Supplemented by reference TRBV5-1 and TRBJ1-4, the full variable domain reads KAGVTQTPRYLIKTRGQQVTLSCSPISGHRSVSWYQQTPGQGLQFLFEYFSETQRNKGNFPGRFSGRQFSNSRSEMNVSTLELGDSALYLCASGTGTDAGKLFFGSGTQLSVL.